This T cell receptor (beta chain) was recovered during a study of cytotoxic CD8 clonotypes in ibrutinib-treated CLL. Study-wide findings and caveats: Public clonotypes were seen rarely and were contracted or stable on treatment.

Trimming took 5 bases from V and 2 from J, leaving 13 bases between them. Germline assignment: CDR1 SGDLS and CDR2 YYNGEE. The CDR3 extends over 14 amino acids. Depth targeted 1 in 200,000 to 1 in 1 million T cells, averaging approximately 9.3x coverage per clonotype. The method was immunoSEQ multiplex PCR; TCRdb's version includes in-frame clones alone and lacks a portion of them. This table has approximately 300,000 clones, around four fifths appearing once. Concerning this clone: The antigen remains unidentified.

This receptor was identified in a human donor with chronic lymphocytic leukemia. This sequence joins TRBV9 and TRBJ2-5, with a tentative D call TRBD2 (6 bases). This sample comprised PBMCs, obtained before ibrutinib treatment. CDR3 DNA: TGTGCCAGCAGTTACGGGAGTACACAAGAGACCCAGTACTTC. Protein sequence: CASSYGSTQETQYF.